This T cell receptor (beta chain) was recovered during a study of T-cell memory formation after mild COVID-19. At the level of the study: TCR clusters showed largely donor specificity. Whole-study results and caveats: Mostly located in CM and EM were contracting CD4+ clones, with contracting CD8+ clones located in EMRA. That cross-reactive memory joined was suggested by some responding clones appearing in pre-infection memory.

In the case of this clonotype: What it binds is not known.

TCRdb independently ran MiXCR on the 5' RACE reads; one entry per CDR3 protein. The data contain fewer than 600,000 distinct CDR3 sequences, about a fifth of them singletons. Material: PBMCs or a T cell subset sorted from them (not recorded which). The clonotype was recovered from an adult woman who had mild COVID-19 (a few samples of this study predate the infection). Cell type and time point are not known.

CDR3 sequence: CASSQERSGELFF. The DNA of the CDR3 is TGCGCCAGCAGCCAAGAGAGGAGCGGGGAGCTGTTTTTT. The chain couples TRBV4-1 to TRBJ2-2; D is uncertain. Germline V CDR1 and CDR2: MGHRA, YSYEKL. The CDR3 has 13 amino acids. Deletions cut 0 bases from V and 7 bases from J, with 6 bases between.